This paragraph reports one T cell receptor (beta chain). Its antigen is undetermined. The source of the sample is a study of PD-1 blockade in classical Hodgkin lymphoma. About the research overall: Treatment was intravenous nivolumab, 3 mg/kg every 2 weeks, until progression.

The assay was immunoSEQ multiplex PCR, and TCRdb's table has in-frame clones only and misses some. The sample holds over 70,000 clones, 75% to 90% seen once. Points from the study as a whole: Prior therapy or disease activity may underlie the repertoire differences, whose causes remain undefined. Partial responders and progressors had significantly lower baseline TCR diversity. TCR diversity at baseline was reported to be reduced in newly diagnosed patients relative to healthy donors.

Every patient was affected by relapse after autologous stem cell transplantation, while exposure to brentuximab vedotin was not uniform. The V gene's germline CDR1 is SGDLS and CDR2 YYNGEE. V dropped 4 bases and J dropped 5 bases, with 13 bases sitting between them. The CDR3 is 13 amino acids. This receptor was identified in a human donor with classical Hodgkin lymphoma. The V and J genes are TRBV9 and TRBJ2-7, with no clear D. Specimen: peripheral blood mononuclear cells (PBMCs), collected at baseline. CDR3 coding DNA: TGTGCCAGCAGCAGGAACCCAACCCACGAGCAGTACTTC. It specifies CASSRNPTHEQYF.